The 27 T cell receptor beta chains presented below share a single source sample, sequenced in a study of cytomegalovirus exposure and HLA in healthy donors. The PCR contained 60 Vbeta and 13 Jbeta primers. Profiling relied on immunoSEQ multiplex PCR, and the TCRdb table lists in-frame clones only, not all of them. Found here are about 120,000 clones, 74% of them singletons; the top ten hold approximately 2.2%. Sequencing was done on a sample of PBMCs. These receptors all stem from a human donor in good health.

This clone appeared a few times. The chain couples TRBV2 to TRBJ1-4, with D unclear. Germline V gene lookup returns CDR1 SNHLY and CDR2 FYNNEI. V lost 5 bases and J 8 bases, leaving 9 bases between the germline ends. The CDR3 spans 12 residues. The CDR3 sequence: CASSSAGEKLFF. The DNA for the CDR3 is TGTGCCAGCAGTTCCGCTGGCGAAAAACTGTTTTTT.

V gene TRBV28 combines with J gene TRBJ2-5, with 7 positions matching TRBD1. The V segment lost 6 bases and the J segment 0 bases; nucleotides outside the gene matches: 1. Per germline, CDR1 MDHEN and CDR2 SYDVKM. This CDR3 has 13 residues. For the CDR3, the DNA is TGTGCCAGCAGACAGGGGAACCAAGAGACCCAGTACTTC. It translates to CASRQGNQETQYF.

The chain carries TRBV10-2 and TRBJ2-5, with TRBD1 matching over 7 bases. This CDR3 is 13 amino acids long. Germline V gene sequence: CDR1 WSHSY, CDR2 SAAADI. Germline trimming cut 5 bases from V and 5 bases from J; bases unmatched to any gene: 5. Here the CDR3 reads CASSTGVGETQYF. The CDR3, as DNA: TGCGCCAGCAGTACAGGGGTCGGGGAGACCCAGTACTTC.

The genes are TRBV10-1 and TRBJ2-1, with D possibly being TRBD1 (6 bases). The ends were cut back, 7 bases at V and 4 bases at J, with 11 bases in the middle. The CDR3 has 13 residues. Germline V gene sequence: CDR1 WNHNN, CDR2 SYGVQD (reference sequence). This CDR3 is CASKGDLYNEQFF. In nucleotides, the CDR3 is TGCGCCAGCAAGGGGGATCTATACAATGAGCAGTTCTTC.

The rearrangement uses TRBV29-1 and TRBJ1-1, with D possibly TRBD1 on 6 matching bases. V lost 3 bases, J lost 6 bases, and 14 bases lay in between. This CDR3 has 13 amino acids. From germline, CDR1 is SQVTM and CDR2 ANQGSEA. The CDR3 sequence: CSVDRGESPEAFF. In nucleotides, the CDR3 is TGCAGCGTTGACAGGGGTGAGTCCCCTGAAGCTTTCTTT.

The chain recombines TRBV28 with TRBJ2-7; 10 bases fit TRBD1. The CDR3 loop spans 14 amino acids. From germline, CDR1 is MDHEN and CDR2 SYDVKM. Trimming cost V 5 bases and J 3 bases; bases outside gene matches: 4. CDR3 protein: CASSMGTGVYEQYF. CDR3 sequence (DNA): TGTGCCAGCAGTATGGGGACAGGGGTCTACGAGCAGTACTTC.

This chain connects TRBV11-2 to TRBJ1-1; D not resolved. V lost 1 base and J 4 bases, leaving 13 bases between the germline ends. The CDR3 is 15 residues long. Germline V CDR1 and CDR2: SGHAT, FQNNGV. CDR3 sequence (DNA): TGTGCCAGCAGCTTAGGCCCGTGGAGAGGCACTGAAGCTTTCTTT. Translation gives CASSLGPWRGTEAFF.

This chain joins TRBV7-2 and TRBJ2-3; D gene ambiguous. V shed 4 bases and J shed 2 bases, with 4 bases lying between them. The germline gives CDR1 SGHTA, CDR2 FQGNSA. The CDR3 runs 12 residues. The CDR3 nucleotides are TGTGCCAGCAGCTCCTTCACAGATACGCAGTATTTT. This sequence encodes CASSSFTDTQYF.

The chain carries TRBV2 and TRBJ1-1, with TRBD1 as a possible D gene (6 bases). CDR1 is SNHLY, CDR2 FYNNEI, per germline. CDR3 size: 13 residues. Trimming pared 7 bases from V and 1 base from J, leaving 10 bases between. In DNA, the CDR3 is TGTGCCAGCATTTGGACAGAGAACACTGAAGCTTTCTTT. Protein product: CASIWTENTEAFF.

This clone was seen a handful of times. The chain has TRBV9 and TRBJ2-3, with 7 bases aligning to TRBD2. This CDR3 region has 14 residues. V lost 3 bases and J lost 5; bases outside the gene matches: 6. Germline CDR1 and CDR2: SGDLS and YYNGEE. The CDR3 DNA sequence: TGTGCCAGCAGCGGTACGGCTAGCGGAGATACGCAGTATTTT. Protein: CASSGTASGDTQYF.

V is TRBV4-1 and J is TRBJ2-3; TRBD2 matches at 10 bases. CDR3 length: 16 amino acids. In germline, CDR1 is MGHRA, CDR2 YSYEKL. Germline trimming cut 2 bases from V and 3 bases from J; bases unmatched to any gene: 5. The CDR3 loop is CASSQLAGVATDTQYF. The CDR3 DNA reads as TGCGCCAGCAGCCAACTAGCGGGAGTCGCAACAGATACGCAGTATTTT.

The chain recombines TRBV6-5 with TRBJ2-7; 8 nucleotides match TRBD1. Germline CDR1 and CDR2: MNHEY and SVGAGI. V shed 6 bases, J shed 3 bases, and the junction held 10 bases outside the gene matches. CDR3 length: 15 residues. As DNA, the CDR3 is TGTGCCAGCAGCCGCGCCGGGACAGGTGACTACGAGCAGTACTTC. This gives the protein CASSRAGTGDYEQYF.

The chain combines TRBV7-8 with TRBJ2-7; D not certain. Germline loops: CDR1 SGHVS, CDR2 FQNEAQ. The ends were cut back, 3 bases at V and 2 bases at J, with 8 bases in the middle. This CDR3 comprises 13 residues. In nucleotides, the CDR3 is TGTGCCAGCAGCTTTCGAGAGGCCTACGAGCAGTACTTC. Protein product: CASSFREAYEQYF.

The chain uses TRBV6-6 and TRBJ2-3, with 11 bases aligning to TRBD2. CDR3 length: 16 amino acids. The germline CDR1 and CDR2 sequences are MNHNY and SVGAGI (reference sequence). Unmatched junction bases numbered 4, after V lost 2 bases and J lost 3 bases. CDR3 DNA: TGTGCCAGCAGTTACGGTCTAGCGGGGGGTACAGATACGCAGTATTTT. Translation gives CASSYGLAGGTDTQYF.

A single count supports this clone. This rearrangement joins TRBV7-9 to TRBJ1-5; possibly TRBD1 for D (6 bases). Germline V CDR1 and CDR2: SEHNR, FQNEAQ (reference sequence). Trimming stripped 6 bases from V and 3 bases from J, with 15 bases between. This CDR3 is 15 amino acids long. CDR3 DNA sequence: TGTGCCAGCAGTTCAGGACAGCGCCACAATCAGCCCCAGCATTTT. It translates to CASSSGQRHNQPQHF.

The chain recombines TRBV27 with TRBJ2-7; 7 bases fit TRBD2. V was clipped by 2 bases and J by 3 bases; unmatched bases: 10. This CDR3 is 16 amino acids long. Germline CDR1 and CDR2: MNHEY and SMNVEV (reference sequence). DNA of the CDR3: TGTGCCAGCAGTTTAACAGGCCCGGGGGGTAACTACGAGCAGTACTTC. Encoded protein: CASSLTGPGGNYEQYF.

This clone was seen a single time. CDR3 DNA sequence: TGTGCCTGGAGTGCCCCCGGAGGGGTCGGTGAAGCTTTCTTT. Protein sequence: CAWSAPGGVGEAFF. V gene TRBV30 combines with J gene TRBJ1-1; D is possibly TRBD1 (5 bases). The CDR3 contains 14 residues. Per the germline V gene, CDR1 is GTSNPN and CDR2 is SVGIG (reference sequence). V shed 1 base and J shed 7 bases, with 16 bases lying between them.

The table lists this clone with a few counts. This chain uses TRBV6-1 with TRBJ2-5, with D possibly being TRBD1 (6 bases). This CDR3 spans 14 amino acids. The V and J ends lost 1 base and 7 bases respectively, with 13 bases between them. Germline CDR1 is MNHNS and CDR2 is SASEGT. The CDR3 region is CASSEERGRGTQYF. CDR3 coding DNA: TGTGCCAGCAGTGAAGAAAGGGGCAGGGGGACCCAGTACTTC.

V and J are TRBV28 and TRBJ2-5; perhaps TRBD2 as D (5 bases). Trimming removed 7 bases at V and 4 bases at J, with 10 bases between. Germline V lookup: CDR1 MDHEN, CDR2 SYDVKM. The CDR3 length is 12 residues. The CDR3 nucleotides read TGTGCCAGCAACAGCGGCGGAGAGACCCAGTACTTC. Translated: CASNSGGETQYF.

The CDR3 nucleotides are TGTGCCAGTAGCGGGGCAGGGGGCACCTACGAGCAGTACTTC. Its translation is CASSGAGGTYEQYF. V usage is TRBV19 and J usage is TRBJ2-7, with 8 bases identical to TRBD1. Germline loops: CDR1 LNHDA, CDR2 SQIVND (reference sequence). With V trimmed by 6 bases and J by 2 bases, 6 bases remained unmatched. The CDR3 has 14 amino acids.

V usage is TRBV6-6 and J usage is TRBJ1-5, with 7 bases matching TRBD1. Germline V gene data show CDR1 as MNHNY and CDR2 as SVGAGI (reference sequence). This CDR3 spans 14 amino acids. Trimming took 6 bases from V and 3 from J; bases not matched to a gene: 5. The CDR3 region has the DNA TGTGCCAGCAGAAACGGACAGGTCAATCAGCCCCAGCATTTT. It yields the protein CASRNGQVNQPQHF.

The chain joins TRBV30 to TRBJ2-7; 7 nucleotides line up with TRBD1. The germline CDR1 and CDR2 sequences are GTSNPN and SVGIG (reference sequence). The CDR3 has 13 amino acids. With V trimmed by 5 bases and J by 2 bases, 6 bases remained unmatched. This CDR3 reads CAWDRDRPYEQYF. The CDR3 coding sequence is TGTGCCTGGGACCGGGACAGACCCTACGAGCAGTACTTC.

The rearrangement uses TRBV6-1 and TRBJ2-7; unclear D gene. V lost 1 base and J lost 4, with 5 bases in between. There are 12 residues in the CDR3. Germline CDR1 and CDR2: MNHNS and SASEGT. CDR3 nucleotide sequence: TGTGCCAGCAGTGAAGTCGGGTACGAGCAGTACTTC. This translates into CASSEVGYEQYF.

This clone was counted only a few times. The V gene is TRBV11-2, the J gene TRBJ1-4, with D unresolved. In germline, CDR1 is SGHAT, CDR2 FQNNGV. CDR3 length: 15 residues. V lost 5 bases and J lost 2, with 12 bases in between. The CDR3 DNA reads TGTGCCAGCAGCCCGGCGGGGTCGACTAATGAAAAACTGTTTTTT. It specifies CASSPAGSTNEKLFF.

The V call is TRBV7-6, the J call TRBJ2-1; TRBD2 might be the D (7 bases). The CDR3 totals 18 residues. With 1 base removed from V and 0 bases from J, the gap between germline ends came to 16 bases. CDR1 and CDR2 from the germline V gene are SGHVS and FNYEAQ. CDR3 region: CASSLGLGGGGSYNEQFF. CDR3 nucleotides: TGTGCCAGCAGCTTAGGTTTAGGGGGGGGAGGCTCCTACAATGAGCAGTTCTTC. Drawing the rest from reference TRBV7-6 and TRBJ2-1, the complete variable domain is GAGVSQSPRYKVTKRGQDVALRCDPISGHVSLYWYRQALGQGPEFLTYFNYEAQQDKSGLPNDRFSAERPEGSISTLTIQRTEQRDSAMYRCASSLGLGGGGSYNEQFFGPGTRLTVL.

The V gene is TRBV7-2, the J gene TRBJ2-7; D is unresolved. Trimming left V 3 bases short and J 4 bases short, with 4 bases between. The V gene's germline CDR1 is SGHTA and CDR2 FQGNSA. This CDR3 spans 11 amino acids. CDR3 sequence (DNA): TGTGCCAGCAGCTTCCAGTACGAGCAGTACTTC. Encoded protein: CASSFQYEQYF.

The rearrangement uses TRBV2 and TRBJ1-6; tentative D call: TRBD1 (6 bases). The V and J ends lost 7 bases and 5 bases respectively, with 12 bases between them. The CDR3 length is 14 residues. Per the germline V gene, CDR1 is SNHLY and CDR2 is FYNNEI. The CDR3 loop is CASKPGHNNSPLHF. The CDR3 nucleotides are TGTGCCAGCAAACCGGGACACAATAATTCACCCCTCCACTTT.